The next 22 T cell receptor beta chains were all read from a single sample in a study of spatial heterogeneity in lung cancer. Time point noted: sample taken at primary tumor resection. TCRs were sequenced from unsorted whole RNA of tumor, nontumor lung or PBMC. In TCRdb, the 5' RACE reads were re-called with MiXCR into one record per CDR3 protein. The data contain about 85,000 distinct CDR3 sequences, approximately 20% of them seen just once; the ten biggest clones take up 5% to 8%. The sample consisted of PBMCs, taken at surgery. The receptors come from a male donor with early-stage non-small cell lung cancer.

This clonotype came up many times. The chain links TRBV28 to TRBJ2-7; TRBD2 matches 8 bases. Germline V gives CDR1 MDHEN, CDR2 SYDVKM. V was clipped by 1 base and J by 5 bases; unmatched bases: 10. The CDR3 sequence is 16 residues long. The CDR3, as DNA: TGTGCCAGCAGTTTATCTGAACGGGAGGGGAAGCACGAGCAGTACTTC. Translating gives CASSLSEREGKHEQYF.

The chain joins TRBV28 to TRBJ2-6; D may be TRBD2 (6 bases). Germline V lookup: CDR1 MDHEN, CDR2 SYDVKM. Trimming stripped 4 bases from V and 2 bases from J, with 9 bases between. The CDR3 consists of 15 residues. CDR3 nucleotide sequence: TGTGCCAGCAGTTCCTCGGGAGCTGGGGCCAACGTCCTGACTTTC. This gives the protein CASSSSGAGANVLTF.

The rearrangement links TRBV7-9 to TRBJ1-5; unclear D gene. Looked up from germline, CDR1 is SEHNR and CDR2 is FQNEAQ (reference sequence). The germline V and J ends were trimmed by 3 bases and 7 bases, with 7 bases remaining between them. This CDR3 comprises 12 residues. The CDR3 DNA reads TGTGCCAGCAGCTTCCAGGACCAGCCCCAGCATTTT. Protein sequence: CASSFQDQPQHF.

The sample holds a few counts of this clonotype. The chain employs TRBV20-1 and TRBJ2-1, with a tentative D call TRBD2 (5 bases). In germline, CDR1 is DFQATT, CDR2 SNEGSKA (reference sequence). V was shortened by 0 bases and J by 4 bases, with 19 bases between the two germline ends. This CDR3 has 17 amino acids. The CDR3 DNA is TGCAGTGCTAGAGATCTCGGTACCCCCGGGGTTTACAATGAGCAGTTCTTC. Its protein is CSARDLGTPGVYNEQFF.

In this sample, this clonotype turned up a few times. V usage is TRBV20-1 and J usage is TRBJ2-5, with D possibly being TRBD1 (5 bases). V was clipped by 2 bases and J by 5 bases, with 6 bases between them. This CDR3 spans 11 amino acids. Germline CDR1 and CDR2: DFQATT and SNEGSKA (reference sequence). This CDR3 is CSARQGETQYF. CDR3 in DNA: TGCAGTGCTAGACAGGGTGAGACCCAGTACTTC.

The V and J genes are TRBV19 and TRBJ1-5, with a possible D match to TRBD1 (6 bases). V was trimmed by 7 bases and J by 6 bases, leaving 19 bases between them. The CDR3 totals 15 residues. CDR1 and CDR2 (germline): LNHDA, SQIVND (reference sequence). CDR3 loop: CASTSLVRGGQPQHF. CDR3 nucleotide sequence: TGTGCCAGTACCTCACTTGTGAGGGGGGGTCAGCCCCAGCATTTT.

The genes are TRBV4-3 and TRBJ2-2, with D tentatively TRBD1 or TRBD2 (6 bases each). Deletions cut 0 bases from V and 6 bases from J, with 8 bases between. The CDR3 extends over 14 amino acids. In germline, CDR1 is LGHNA, CDR2 YSLEER. The CDR3 protein is CASSQERGAGELFF. In DNA, the CDR3 is TGCGCCAGCAGCCAAGAGAGGGGGGCCGGGGAGCTGTTTTTT.

Remarks on this clonotype: Compared with germline, one end of the junction differs, possibly owing to a read error. V is TRBV5-5 and J is TRBJ1-5, with 9 positions matching TRBD1. CDR3 length: 14 residues. The germline gives CDR1 SGHKS, CDR2 YYEKEE (reference sequence). CDR3: CVSSGGQGNQPQHF. The CDR3 nucleotides are TGTGTCAGCAGCGGGGGACAGGGAAATCAGCCCCAGCATTTT.

This chain uses TRBV6-1 with TRBJ2-1, with D possibly matching TRBD2 (5 bases). The CDR3 runs to 13 residues. The germline CDR1 and CDR2 sequences are MNHNS and SASEGT. V dropped 2 bases and J dropped 8 bases, with 10 bases sitting between them. As DNA, the CDR3 is TGTGCCAGCAGTGAATGGGAGAACTATGAGCAGTTCTTC. Translated: CASSEWENYEQFF.

In DNA form, the CDR3 reads TGTGCCACCAGTGACCCCCGGGTGACAGGGCAAGAGACCCAGTACTTC. Its translation is CATSDPRVTGQETQYF. The genes are TRBV24-1 and TRBJ2-5; 7 bases fit TRBD1. V lost 4 bases to trimming and J lost 2 bases; unmatched junction nucleotides: 9. The CDR3 spans 16 residues. Germline V gene data show CDR1 as KGHDR and CDR2 as SFDVKD.

Many counts were recorded for this clonotype. J is TRBJ2-7 and V is TRBV9, with 8 bases lining up with TRBD2. Germline CDR1 and CDR2: SGDLS and YYNGEE. The CDR3 consists of 16 residues. V dropped 4 bases and J dropped 7; count of bases not matched to a gene: 16. CDR3 protein: CASSPRTSSIVREQYF. CDR3 DNA sequence: TGTGCCAGCAGCCCAAGGACTAGCTCTATAGTTAGGGAGCAGTACTTC.

The V call is TRBV15, the J call TRBJ2-7; maybe TRBD1 (6 bases). Germline V gene data show CDR1 as LNHNV and CDR2 as YYDKDF (reference sequence). This CDR3 contains 13 residues. Trimming removed 3 bases from V and 6 bases from J, with 12 bases in between. CDR3 DNA: TGTGCCACCAGCAGGATACAGGGTGGCGAGCAGTACTTC. It yields the protein CATSRIQGGEQYF.

The chain joins TRBV6-2 or TRBV6-3 to TRBJ2-1, with 8 bases identical to TRBD2. Germline trimming cut 5 bases from V and 10 bases from J; bases unmatched to any gene: 10. The CDR3 consists of 14 residues. Germline V gives CDR1 MNHEY, CDR2 SVGEGT. CDR3 loop: CASSPGLGGREQFF. CDR3 sequence (DNA): TGTGCCAGCAGTCCGGGACTAGGGGGAAGGGAGCAGTTCTTC.

The chain carries TRBV19 and TRBJ2-1; 10 positions agree with TRBD2. The CDR3 length is 18 residues. With V trimmed by 5 bases and J by 3 bases, 13 bases remained unmatched. The germline gives CDR1 LNHDA, CDR2 SQIVND (reference sequence). The CDR3 sequence: CASSPQGLAGGSYNEQFF. The CDR3 nucleotides read TGTGCCAGTAGTCCCCAGGGGTTAGCGGGGGGTAGCTACAATGAGCAGTTCTTC.

V usage is TRBV5-1 and J usage is TRBJ2-3; D not certain. Per germline, CDR1 SGHRS and CDR2 YFSETQ. The CDR3 spans 17 residues. Trimming left V 4 bases short and J 1 base short, with 19 bases between. In DNA form, the CDR3 reads TGCGCCAGCAGCCCACAACGGGCCGCACGGGGCACAGATACGCAGTATTTT. It encodes CASSPQRAARGTDTQYF.

The sample holds a few counts of this clonotype. The chain combines TRBV2 with TRBJ2-3; 11 bases are shared with TRBD2. Trimming removed 8 bases from V and 3 bases from J; junction bases left unmatched: 13. The CDR3 has 17 amino acids. The germline gives CDR1 SNHLY, CDR2 FYNNEI. The CDR3 loop reads CASRSGLAGGGTDTQYF. CDR3 in DNA: TGTGCCAGCCGCAGTGGGCTAGCGGGAGGAGGGACAGATACGCAGTATTTT.

V is TRBV28 and J is TRBJ2-6; 7 bases are shared with TRBD1. The V gene's germline CDR1 is MDHEN and CDR2 SYDVKM. The CDR3 is 18 amino acids. V gave up 1 base and J gave up 0 bases; unmatched junction bases: 6. The CDR3 loop is CASSLSPGGSSGANVLTF. CDR3 in DNA: TGTGCCAGCAGTTTATCGCCAGGGGGAAGCTCTGGGGCCAACGTCCTGACTTTC.

In DNA form, the CDR3 reads TGTGCCAGCAATCCGGACACCTATGGCTACACCTTC. Amino acid sequence: CASNPDTYGYTF. This chain uses TRBV6-4 with TRBJ1-2, with D possibly matching TRBD1 (5 bases). Trimming stripped 7 bases from V and 4 bases from J, with 10 bases between. The CDR3 has 12 amino acids. Germline CDR1 reads MRHNA; CDR2 reads SNTAGT.

Turning to this clonotype: A junction boundary mismatches the germline segment, possibly from a read error. The V and J genes are TRBV7-7 and TRBJ2-3, with D possibly being TRBD1 (6 bases). Germline-derived CDR1 and CDR2 are SSHAT and FNYEAQ (reference sequence). This CDR3 has 15 amino acids. DNA for the CDR3: TGTGCTAGCAGCTTGGGGCAGGGGCTCACAGATACGCAGTATTTT. It specifies CASSLGQGLTDTQYF.

This clonotype was observed a handful of times. The chain joins TRBV7-9 to TRBJ1-4; D call uncertain. The CDR3 loop spans 14 amino acids. Germline V CDR1 and CDR2: SEHNR, FQNEAQ (reference sequence). V shed 0 bases and J shed 6 bases, with 8 bases lying between them. The CDR3 bases are TGTGCCAGCAGCTTAGCGTATGGAGATGAAAAACTGTTTTTT. As protein: CASSLAYGDEKLFF.

This clonotype showed up just a few times. This rearrangement joins TRBV30 to TRBJ1-1, with D hard to call. The CDR3 contains 11 residues. CDR1 and CDR2 from the germline V gene are GTSNPN and SVGIG (reference sequence). V was cut by 4 bases and J by 6 bases, with 9 bases left in between. CDR3 sequence (DNA): TGTGCCTGGACCCGACCAGCTGAAGCTTTCTTT. This encodes CAWTRPAEAFF.

The chain has TRBV7-3 and TRBJ2-7; TRBD1 matches 12 bases. The J segment lost 5 bases and the V segment lost 6 bases, leaving 8 bases of the junction unmatched. The CDR3 is made up of 15 amino acids. Germline values: CDR1 SGHTA, CDR2 FQGTGA. Written as DNA, the CDR3 is TGTGCCAGCAGTCCCGGGACAGGGGGCCGAGACGAGCAGTACTTC. It codes for CASSPGTGGRDEQYF.